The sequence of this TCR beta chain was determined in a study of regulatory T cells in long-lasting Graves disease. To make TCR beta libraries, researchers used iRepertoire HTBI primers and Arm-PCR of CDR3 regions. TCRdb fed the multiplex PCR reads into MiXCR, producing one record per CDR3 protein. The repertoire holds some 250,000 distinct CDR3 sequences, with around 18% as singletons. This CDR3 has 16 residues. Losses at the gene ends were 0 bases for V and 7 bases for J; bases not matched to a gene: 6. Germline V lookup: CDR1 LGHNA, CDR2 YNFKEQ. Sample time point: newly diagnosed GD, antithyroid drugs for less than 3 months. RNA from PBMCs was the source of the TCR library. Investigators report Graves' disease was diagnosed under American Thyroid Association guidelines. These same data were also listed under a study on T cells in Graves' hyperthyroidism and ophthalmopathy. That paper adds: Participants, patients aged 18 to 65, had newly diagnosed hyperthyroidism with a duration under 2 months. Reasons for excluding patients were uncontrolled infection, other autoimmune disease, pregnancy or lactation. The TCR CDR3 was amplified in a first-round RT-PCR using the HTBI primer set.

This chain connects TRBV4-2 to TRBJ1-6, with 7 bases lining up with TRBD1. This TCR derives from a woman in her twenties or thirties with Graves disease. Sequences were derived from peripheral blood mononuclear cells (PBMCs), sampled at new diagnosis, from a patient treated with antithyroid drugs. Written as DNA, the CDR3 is TGTGCCAGCAGCCAAGATGCGACAGGGTCAAATTCACCCCTCCACTTT. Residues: CASSQDATGSNSPLHF.